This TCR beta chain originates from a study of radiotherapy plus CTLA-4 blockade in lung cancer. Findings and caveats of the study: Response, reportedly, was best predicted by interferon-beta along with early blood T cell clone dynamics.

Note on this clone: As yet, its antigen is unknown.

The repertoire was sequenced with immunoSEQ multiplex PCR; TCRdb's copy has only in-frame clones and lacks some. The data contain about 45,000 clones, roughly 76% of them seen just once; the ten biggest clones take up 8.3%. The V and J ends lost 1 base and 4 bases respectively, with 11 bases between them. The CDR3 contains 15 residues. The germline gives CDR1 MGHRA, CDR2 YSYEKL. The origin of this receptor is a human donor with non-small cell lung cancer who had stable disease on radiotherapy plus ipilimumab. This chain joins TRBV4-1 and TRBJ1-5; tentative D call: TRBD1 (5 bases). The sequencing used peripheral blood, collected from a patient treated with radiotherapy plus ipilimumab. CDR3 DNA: TGCGCCAGCAGCCAAGGGGGGACGGGAAATCAGCCCCAGCATTTT. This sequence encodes CASSQGGTGNQPQHF.